What follows is one T cell receptor beta chain and its context. Its antigen is as yet unknown. The data stem from a study of CD8 T cells in Susac syndrome. Study findings and constraints: As the study acknowledged, the number of individuals who were part of its TCR sequencing and HLA analysis was relatively small.

The CDR3 is 15 residues long. Germline CDR1 and CDR2: LGHDT and YNNKEL (reference sequence). The J segment lost 6 bases and the V segment lost 7 bases, leaving 13 bases of the junction unmatched. TEMRA cells were FACS-enriched, and CD8+ and CD4+ T cells were isolated negatively. RNA was extracted with the RNeasy kit, and a quantity of about 0.45 to 1 ug was reverse transcribed using random hexamers. Amplification of TCR beta CDR3 across 54 Vbeta and 13 Jbeta was performed with immunoSEQ multiplex PCR. TCRdb called the immunoSEQ multiplex PCR reads again in MiXCR, with one record for every CDR3 protein. The sample has a few hundred thousand distinct CDR3 sequences, more than 80% seen once; the top ten hold approximately 0.11%.

Sequences were obtained from CD8+ T cells from PBMCs. V and J are TRBV3-1 and TRBJ2-3; 7 bases fit TRBD2. The sequence came from a human donor with multiple sclerosis. The CDR3 sequence is CASTSQRDGGDTQYF. The CDR3 coding sequence is TGTGCCAGCACCTCCCAACGAGACGGGGGGGATACGCAGTATTTT.